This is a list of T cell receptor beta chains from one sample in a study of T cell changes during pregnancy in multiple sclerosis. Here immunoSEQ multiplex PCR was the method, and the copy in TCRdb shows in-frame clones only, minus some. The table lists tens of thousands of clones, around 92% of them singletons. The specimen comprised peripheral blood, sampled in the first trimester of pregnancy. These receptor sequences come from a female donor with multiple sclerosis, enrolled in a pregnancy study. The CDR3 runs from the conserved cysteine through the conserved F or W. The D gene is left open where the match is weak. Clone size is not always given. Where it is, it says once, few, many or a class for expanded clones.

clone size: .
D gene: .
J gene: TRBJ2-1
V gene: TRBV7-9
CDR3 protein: CASSRTPGINEQFF
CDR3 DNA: TGTGCCAGCAGCCGGACCCCAGGGATCAATGAGCAGTTCTTC

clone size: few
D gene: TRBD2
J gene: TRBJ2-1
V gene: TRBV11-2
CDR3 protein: CASSLGLAEGNEQFF
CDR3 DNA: TGTGCCAGCAGCTTAGGACTAGCGGAAGGGAATGAGCAGTTCTTC

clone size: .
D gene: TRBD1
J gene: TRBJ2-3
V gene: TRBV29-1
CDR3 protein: CSVRGTGGTDTQYF
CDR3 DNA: TGCAGCGTTCGGGGGACAGGGGGCACAGATACGCAGTATTTT

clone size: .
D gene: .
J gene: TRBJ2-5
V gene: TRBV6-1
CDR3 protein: CASRRTPWEQETQYF
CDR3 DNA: TGTGCCAGCAGAAGGACTCCCTGGGAACAAGAGACCCAGTACTTC

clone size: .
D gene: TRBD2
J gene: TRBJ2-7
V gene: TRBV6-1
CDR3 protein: CASSEALAGAHEQYF
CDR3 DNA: TGTGCCAGCAGTGAAGCTTTAGCGGGAGCCCACGAGCAGTACTTC

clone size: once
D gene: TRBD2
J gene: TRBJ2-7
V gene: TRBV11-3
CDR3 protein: CASSIRLAGYEQYF
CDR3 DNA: TGTGCCAGCAGCATCCGACTAGCGGGGTACGAGCAGTACTTC

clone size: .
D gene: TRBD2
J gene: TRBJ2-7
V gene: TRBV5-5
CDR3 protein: CASSSSPGGANYEQYF
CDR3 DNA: TGTGCCAGCAGCTCCTCCCCCGGGGGGGCCAATTACGAGCAGTACTTC

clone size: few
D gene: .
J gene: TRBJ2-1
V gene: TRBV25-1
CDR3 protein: CASSEGTRDINEQFF
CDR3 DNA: TGTGCCAGCAGTGAAGGAACCCGGGACATCAATGAGCAGTTCTTC

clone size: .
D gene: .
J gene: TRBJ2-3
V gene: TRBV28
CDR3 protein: CASSGGTVGTDTQYF
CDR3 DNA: TGTGCCAGCAGTGGGGGGACAGTGGGCACAGATACGCAGTATTTT

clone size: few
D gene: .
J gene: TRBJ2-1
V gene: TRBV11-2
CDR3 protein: CASLWGGKQFF
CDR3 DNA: TGTGCCAGCCTCTGGGGCGGAAAGCAGTTCTTC

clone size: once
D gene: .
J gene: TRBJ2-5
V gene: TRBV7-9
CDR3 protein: CASSLVQETQYF
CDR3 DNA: TGTGCCAGCAGCTTAGTACAAGAGACCCAGTACTTC

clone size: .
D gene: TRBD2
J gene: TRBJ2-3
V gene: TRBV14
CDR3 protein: CASSQDLGGSLITQYF
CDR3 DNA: TGTGCCAGCAGCCAAGATCTTGGCGGGAGCCTCATTACGCAGTATTTT

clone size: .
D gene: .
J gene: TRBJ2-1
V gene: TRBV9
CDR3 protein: CASSALAHNEQFF
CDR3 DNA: TGTGCCAGCAGCGCACTAGCCCACAATGAGCAGTTCTTC

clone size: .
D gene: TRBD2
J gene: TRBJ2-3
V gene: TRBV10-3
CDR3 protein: CAIGREGLTDTQYF
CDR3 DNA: TGTGCCATCGGGCGGGAGGGCCTCACAGATACGCAGTATTTT

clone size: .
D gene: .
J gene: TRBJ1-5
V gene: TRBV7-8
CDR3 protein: CASSHKNQPQHF
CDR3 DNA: TGTGCCAGCAGCCACAAGAATCAGCCCCAGCATTTT

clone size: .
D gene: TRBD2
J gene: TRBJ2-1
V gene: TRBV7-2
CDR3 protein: CASSAILGLAGNEQFF
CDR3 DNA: TGTGCCAGCAGCGCTATTTTGGGACTAGCGGGAAATGAGCAGTTCTTC

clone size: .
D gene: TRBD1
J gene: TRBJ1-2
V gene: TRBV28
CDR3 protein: CASSLGQGNYGYTF
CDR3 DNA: TGTGCCAGCAGTCTAGGACAGGGGAACTATGGCTACACCTTC

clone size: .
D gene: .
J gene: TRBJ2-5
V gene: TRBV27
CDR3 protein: CASGRGGRGETQYF
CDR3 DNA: TGTGCCAGCGGGAGGGGGGGGCGCGGGGAGACCCAGTACTTC

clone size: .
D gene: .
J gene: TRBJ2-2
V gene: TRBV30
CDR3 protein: CAWTKGLEGAGTGELFF
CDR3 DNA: TGTGCCTGGACCAAGGGGTTGGAGGGGGCAGGCACCGGGGAGCTGTTTTTT

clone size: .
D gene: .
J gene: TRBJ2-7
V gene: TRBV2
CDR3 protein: CASIHMGLEQYF
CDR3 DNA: TGTGCCAGCATTCACATGGGGCTCGAGCAGTACTTC

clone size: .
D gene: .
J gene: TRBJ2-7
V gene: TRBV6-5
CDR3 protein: CASRNRDEQYF
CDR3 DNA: TGTGCCAGCAGGAACAGGGACGAGCAGTACTTC

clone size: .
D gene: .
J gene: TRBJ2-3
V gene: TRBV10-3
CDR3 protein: CAISEREPPDTQYF
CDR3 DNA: TGTGCCATCAGTGAGCGGGAGCCCCCAGATACGCAGTATTTT

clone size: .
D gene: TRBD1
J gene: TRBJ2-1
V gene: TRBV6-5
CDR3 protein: CASRTRQGNEQFF
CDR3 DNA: TGTGCCAGCAGGACCAGACAGGGCAATGAGCAGTTCTTC

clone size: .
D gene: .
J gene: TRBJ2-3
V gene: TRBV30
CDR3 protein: CAWLGMEDTQYF
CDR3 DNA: TGTGCCTGGCTCGGGATGGAAGATACGCAGTATTTT

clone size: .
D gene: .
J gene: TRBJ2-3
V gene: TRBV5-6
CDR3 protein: CASSFFTDTQYF
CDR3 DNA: TGTGCCAGCAGCTTCTTTACAGATACGCAGTATTTT

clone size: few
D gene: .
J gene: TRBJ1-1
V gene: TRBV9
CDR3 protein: CASRNPGTEAFF
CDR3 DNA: TGTGCCAGCAGAAACCCGGGGACTGAAGCTTTCTTT

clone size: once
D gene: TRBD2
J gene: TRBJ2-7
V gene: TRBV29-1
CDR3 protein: CSVTQRDPYDEQYF
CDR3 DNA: TGCAGCGTTACACAGCGGGACCCCTATGACGAGCAGTACTTC

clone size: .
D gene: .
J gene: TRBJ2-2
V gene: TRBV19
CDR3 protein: CASSSTGNSNTGELFF
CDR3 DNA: TGTGCCAGTTCCTCTACAGGGAACTCGAACACCGGGGAGCTGTTTTTT

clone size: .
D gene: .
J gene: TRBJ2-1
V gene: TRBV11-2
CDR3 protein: CASSTLRDFFLNEQFF
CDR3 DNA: TGTGCCAGCAGCACACTCCGGGACTTTTTTCTCAATGAGCAGTTCTTC

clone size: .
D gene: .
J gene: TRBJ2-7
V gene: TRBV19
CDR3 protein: CATGQYYEQYF
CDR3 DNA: TGTGCCACCGGACAGTACTACGAGCAGTACTTC

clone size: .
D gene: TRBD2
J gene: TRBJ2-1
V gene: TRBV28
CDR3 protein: CASRASGSHEQFF
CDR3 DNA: TGTGCCAGCAGAGCTAGCGGGAGTCATGAGCAGTTCTTC

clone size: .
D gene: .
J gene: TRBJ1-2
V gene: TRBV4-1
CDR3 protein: CASSQDLTGYGYTF
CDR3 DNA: TGCGCCAGCAGCCAAGACCTGACAGGTTATGGCTACACCTTC

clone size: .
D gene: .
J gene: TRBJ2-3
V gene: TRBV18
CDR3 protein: CASSPVAMSGNTDTQYF
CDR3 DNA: TGTGCCAGCTCACCGGTCGCGATGAGCGGCAACACAGATACGCAGTATTTT

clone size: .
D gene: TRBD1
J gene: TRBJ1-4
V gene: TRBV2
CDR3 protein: CASRTWDRTNEKLFF
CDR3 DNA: TGTGCCAGCAGGACGTGGGACAGGACAAATGAAAAACTGTTTTTT

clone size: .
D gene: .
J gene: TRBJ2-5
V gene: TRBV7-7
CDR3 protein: CASSSTGSTGETQYF
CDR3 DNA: TGTGCTAGCAGCTCCACAGGGTCCACAGGGGAGACCCAGTACTTC

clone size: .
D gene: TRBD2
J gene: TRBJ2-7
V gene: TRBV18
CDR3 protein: CASSVAGGPLYEQYF
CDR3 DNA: TGTGCCAGCTCCGTAGCGGGAGGGCCTCTCTACGAGCAGTACTTC

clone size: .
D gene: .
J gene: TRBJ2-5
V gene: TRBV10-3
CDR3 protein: CAIIPGGTQYF
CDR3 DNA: TGTGCCATCATCCCCGGTGGGACCCAGTACTTC

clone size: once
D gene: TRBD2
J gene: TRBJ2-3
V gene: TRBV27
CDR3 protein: CASSPLASGRIEFDTDTQYF
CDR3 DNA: TGTGCCAGCAGTCCCCTGGCTAGCGGGAGAATCGAGTTCGACACAGATACGCAGTATTTT

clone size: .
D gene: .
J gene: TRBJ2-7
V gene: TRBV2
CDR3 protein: CASSINYCEQYF
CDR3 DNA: TGTGCCAGCAGTATCAACTACTGCGAGCAGTACTTC

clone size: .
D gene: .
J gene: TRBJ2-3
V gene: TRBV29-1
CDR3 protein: CSAGRTDTQYF
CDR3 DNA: TGCAGCGCTGGGAGGACAGATACGCAGTATTTT

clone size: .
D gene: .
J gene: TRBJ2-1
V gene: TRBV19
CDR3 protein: CASSMDSGGYSSYNEQFF
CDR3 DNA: TGTGCCAGTAGTATGGATAGCGGAGGATATAGTTCCTACAATGAGCAGTTCTTC

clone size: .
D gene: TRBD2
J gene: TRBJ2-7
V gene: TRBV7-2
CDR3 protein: CASSPTAGAYEQYF
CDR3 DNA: TGTGCCAGCAGCCCCACAGCGGGAGCCTACGAGCAGTACTTC

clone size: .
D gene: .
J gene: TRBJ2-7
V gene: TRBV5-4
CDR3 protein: CASSRPTRSYEQYF
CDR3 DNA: TGTGCCAGCAGCCGCCCTACCCGCTCCTACGAGCAGTACTTC

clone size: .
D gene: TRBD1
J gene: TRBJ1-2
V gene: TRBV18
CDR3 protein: CASSPRDSSYGYTF
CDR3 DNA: TGTGCCAGCTCACCCCGGGACAGCTCCTATGGCTACACCTTC

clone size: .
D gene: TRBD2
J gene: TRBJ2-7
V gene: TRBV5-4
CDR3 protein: CASSLETSGSFNEQYF
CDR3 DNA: TGTGCCAGCAGCTTGGAAACTAGCGGGAGTTTCAACGAGCAGTACTTC

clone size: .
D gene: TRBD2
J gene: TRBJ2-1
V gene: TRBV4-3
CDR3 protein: CASSQSWTSGNEQFF
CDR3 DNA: TGCGCCAGCAGCCAATCTTGGACTAGCGGAAATGAGCAGTTCTTC

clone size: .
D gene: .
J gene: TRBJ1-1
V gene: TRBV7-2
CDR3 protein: CASSLERGRRTEAFF
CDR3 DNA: TGTGCCAGCAGCTTAGAAAGGGGCAGGAGAACTGAAGCTTTCTTT

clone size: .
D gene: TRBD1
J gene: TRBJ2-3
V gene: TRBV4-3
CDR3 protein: CASSQDGGQGDTQYF
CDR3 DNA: TGCGCCAGCAGCCAAGATGGGGGACAGGGCGATACGCAGTATTTT

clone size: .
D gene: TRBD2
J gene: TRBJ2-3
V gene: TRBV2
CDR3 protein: CASSRGLAGLRDTQYF
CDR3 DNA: TGTGCCAGCAGCCGAGGACTAGCGGGATTACGAGATACGCAGTATTTT

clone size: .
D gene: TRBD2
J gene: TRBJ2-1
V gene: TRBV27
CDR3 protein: CASTLRSGRGNEQFF
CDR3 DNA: TGTGCCAGCACCTTAAGGAGCGGGAGAGGAAATGAGCAGTTCTTC

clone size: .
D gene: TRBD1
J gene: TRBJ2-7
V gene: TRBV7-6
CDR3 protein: CASSSGQGIELNEQYF
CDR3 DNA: TGTGCCAGCAGCTCGGGACAGGGGATAGAGTTAAACGAGCAGTACTTC

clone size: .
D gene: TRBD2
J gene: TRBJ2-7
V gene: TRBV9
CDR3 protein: CASSGKREPDEQYF
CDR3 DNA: TGTGCCAGCAGCGGGAAGCGGGAGCCCGACGAGCAGTACTTC

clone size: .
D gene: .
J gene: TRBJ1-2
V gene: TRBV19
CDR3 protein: CASKRQDTNYGYTF
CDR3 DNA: TGTGCCAGCAAGAGACAGGATACTAACTATGGCTACACCTTC

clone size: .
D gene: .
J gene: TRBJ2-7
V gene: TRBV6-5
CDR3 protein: CASSYYREGEQYF
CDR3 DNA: TGTGCCAGCAGTTATTACAGGGAAGGCGAGCAGTACTTC

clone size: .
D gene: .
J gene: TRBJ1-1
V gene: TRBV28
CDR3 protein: CASSLSLNKGGNTEAFF
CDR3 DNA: TGTGCCAGCAGTTTATCCTTAAATAAGGGAGGAAACACTGAAGCTTTCTTT

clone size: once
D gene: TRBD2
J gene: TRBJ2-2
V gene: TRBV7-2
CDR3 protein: CASSVAGGTNTGELFF
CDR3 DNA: TGTGCCAGCAGCGTTGCGGGGGGCACCAACACCGGGGAGCTGTTTTTT

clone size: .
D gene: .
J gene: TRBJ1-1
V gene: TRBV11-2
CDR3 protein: CASSPVADDEAFF
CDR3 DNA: TGTGCCAGCAGCCCCGTTGCAGATGATGAAGCTTTCTTT

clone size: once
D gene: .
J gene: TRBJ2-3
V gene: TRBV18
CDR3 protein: CASSPSSPGDTQYF
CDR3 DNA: TGTGCCAGCTCACCAAGTTCGCCAGGAGATACGCAGTATTTT

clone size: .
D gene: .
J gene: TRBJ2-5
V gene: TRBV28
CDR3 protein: CASSLFFEDSQETQYF
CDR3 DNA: TGTGCCAGCAGTTTATTTTTCGAAGACAGCCAAGAGACCCAGTACTTC

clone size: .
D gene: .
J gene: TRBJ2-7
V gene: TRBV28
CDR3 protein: CASSRDSPSGYEQYF
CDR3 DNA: TGTGCCAGCAGCCGAGACAGCCCGAGTGGCTACGAGCAGTACTTC